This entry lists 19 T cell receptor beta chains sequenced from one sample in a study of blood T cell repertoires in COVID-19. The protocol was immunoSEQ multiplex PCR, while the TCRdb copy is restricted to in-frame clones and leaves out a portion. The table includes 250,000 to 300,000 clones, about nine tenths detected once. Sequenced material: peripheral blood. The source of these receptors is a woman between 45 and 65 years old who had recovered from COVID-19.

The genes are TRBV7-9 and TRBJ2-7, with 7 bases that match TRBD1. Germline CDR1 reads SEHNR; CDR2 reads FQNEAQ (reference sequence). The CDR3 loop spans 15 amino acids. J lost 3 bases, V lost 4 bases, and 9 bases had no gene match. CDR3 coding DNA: TGTGCCAGCAGCTACCTCGAGACAGGGCACTACGAGCAGTACTTC. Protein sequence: CASSYLETGHYEQYF.

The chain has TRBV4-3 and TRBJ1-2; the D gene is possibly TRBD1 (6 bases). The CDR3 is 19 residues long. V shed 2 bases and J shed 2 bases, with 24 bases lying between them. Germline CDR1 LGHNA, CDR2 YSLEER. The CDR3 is CASSQPGWTESDVNYGYTF. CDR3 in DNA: TGCGCCAGCAGCCAACCGGGGTGGACAGAAAGCGATGTCAACTATGGCTACACCTTC.

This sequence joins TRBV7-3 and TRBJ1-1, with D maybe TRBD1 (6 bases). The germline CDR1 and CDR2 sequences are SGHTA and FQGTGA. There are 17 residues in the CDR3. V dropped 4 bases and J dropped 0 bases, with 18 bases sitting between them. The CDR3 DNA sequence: TGTGCCAGCAGCTCTCGCCCCAGGACAGATATGAACACTGAAGCTTTCTTT. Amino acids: CASSSRPRTDMNTEAFF.

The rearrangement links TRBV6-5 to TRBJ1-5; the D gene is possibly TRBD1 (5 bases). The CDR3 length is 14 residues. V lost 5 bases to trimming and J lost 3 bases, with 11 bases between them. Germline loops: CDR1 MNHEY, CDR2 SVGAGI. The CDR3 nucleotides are TGTGCCAGCAGTCATTCAGGGCTCAATCAGCCCCAGCATTTT. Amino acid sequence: CASSHSGLNQPQHF.

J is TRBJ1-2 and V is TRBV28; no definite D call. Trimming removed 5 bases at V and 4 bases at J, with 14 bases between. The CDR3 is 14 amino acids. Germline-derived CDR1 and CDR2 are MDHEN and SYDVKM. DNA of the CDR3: TGTGCCAGCAGTCCAAGCCCCGCAGGCTATGGCTACACCTTC. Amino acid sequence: CASSPSPAGYGYTF.

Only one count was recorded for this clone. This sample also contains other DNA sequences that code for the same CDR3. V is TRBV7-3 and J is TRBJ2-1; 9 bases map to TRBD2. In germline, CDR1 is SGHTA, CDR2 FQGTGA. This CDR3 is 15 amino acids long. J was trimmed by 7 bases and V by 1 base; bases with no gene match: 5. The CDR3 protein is CASSLSSGRYNEQFF. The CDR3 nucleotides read TGTGCCAGCAGCTTAAGCAGCGGGAGGTATAATGAGCAGTTCTTC.

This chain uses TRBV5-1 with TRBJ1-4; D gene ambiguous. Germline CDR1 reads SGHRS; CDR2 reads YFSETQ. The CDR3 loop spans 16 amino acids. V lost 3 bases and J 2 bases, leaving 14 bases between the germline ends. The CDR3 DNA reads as TGCGCCAGCAGCTCCAATGCTCGGGAGACTAATGAAAAACTGTTTTTT. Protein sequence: CASSSNARETNEKLFF.

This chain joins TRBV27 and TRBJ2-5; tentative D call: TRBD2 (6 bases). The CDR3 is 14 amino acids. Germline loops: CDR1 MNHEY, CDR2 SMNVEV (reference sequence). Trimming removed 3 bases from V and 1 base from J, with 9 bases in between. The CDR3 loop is CASSFLGGQETQYF. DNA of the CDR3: TGTGCCAGCAGTTTTCTGGGGGGCCAAGAGACCCAGTACTTC.

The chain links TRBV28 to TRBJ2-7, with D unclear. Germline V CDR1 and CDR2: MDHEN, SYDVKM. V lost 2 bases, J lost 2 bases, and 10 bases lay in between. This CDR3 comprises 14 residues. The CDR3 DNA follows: TGTGCCAGCAGTTTACGTTCTACCACCTACGAGCAGTACTTC. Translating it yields CASSLRSTTYEQYF.

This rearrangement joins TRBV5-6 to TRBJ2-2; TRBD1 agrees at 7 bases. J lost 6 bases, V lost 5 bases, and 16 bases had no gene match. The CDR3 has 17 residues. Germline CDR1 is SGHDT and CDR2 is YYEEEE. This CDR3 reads CASRPLLRGLEAGELFF. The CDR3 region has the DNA TGTGCCAGCAGACCCCTCCTTAGGGGGCTGGAGGCCGGGGAGCTGTTTTTT.

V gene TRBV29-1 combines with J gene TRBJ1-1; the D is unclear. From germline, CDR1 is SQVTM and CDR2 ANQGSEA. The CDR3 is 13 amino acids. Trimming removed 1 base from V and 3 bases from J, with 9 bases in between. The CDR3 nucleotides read TGCAGCGTTGAAGGGGGAGGGTACACTGAAGCTTTCTTT. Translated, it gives CSVEGGGYTEAFF.

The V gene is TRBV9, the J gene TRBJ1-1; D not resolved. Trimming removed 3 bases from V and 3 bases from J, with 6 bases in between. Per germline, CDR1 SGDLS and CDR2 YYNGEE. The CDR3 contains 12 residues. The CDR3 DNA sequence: TGTGCCAGCAGCGAACTCGACACTGAAGCTTTCTTT. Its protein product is CASSELDTEAFF.

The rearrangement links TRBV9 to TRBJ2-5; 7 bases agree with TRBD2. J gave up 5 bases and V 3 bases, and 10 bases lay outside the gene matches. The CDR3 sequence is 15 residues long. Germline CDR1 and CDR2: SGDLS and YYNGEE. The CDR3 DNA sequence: TGTGCCAGCAGCGCGGCTAGCGGTGTCTGGGAGACCCAGTACTTC. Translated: CASSAASGVWETQYF.

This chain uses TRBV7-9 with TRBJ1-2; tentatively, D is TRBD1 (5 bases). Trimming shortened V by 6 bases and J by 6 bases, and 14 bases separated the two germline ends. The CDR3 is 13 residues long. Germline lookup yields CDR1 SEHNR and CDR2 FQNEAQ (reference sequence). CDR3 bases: TGTGCCAGCAGTCGAGCTGGGGGGGATGGCTACACCTTC. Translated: CASSRAGGDGYTF.

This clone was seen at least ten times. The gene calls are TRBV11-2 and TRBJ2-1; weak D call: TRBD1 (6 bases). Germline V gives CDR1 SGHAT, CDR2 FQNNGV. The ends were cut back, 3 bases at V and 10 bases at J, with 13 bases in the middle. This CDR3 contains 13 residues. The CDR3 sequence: CASSFSVQGEQFF. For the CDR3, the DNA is TGTGCCAGCAGCTTCTCCGTACAGGGCGAGCAGTTCTTC.

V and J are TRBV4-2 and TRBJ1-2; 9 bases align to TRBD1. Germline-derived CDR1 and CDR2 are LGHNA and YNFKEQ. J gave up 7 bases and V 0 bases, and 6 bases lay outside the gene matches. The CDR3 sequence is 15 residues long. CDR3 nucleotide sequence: TGTGCCAGCAGCCAAGATGGGGGACAGGGTCTTGGCTACACCTTC. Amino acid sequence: CASSQDGGQGLGYTF.

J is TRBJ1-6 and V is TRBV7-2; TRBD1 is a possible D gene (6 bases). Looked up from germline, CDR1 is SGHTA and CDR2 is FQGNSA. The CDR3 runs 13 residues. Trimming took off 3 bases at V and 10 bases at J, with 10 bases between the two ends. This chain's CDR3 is CASSLRQESPLHF. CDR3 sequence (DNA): TGTGCCAGCAGCTTGAGACAGGAGTCACCCCTCCACTTT.

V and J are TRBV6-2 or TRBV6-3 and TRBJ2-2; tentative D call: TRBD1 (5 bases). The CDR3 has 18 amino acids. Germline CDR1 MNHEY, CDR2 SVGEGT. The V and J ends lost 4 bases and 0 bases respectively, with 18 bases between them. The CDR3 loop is CASSFNPGATSNTGELFF. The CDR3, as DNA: TGTGCCAGCAGTTTTAACCCTGGGGCAACTTCGAACACCGGGGAGCTGTTTTTT.

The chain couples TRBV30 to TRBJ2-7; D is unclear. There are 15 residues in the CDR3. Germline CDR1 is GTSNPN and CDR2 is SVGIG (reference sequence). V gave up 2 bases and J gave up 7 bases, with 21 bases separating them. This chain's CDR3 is CAWSSPLWQADEQYF. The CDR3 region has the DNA TGTGCCTGGAGTTCCCCGTTGTGGCAGGCCGATGAGCAGTACTTC.